This T cell receptor beta chain came from a study of blood T cells in healthy people across ages. Study-level findings and limits: Naive T cell percentage showed a strong correlation with TCR beta diversity. Roughly linear age-related decline in beta diversity appeared, significant by age around 36.

Together with a sample-barcoded 5' primer, a J-beta primer mix was included in a second PCR lasting about 6 to 11 cycles. TCRdb used MiXCR to reprocess the 5' RACE reads, holding one entry per CDR3 protein. The sample carries 1,300,000 or so distinct CDR3 sequences, roughly 64% recorded once. Donation came from healthy Caucasian individuals in Russia who were aged 6 to 90. Each of the donors had 9 to 10 milliliters of peripheral blood drawn into EDTA-treated Vacutainer tubes. The germline V gene encodes CDR1 DFQATT and CDR2 SNEGSKA (reference sequence). This CDR3 has 15 residues. The V segment lost 6 bases and the J segment 1 base; nucleotides outside the gene matches: 8. This clonotype was observed a single time. Its antigen is currently unknown.

The sequencing input was blood. The receptor was isolated from a man between 18 and 35 years old in good health. The J gene is TRBJ2-2, the V gene TRBV20-1, with 7 bases lining up with TRBD2. The CDR3 DNA follows: TGCAGTGCGCAACACGGGGGGATGAACACCGGGGAGCTGTTTTTT. Translated: CSAQHGGMNTGELFF.